This is a list of T cell receptor beta chains from one sample in a study of blood T cell repertoires in COVID-19. This table comes from immunoSEQ multiplex PCR, and its TCRdb copy is limited to in-frame clones, with some not included. The data hold some 380,000 clones, with around 90% observed a single time. Sequenced input: PBMCs or T cells enriched from blood (not recorded which). The origin of the receptors is a woman aged 40-49 years with acute COVID-19. Both conserved end residues are part of each CDR3. The order of the fields is D gene, clone size, J gene, V gene, CDR3 DNA, CDR3 protein. D genes are given only for firm matches. Some rows mark clone size as missing; the rest say once, few, many or name a class of expanded clone.

NA,NA,TRBJ1-2,TRBV12-3/TRBV12-4,TGTGCCAGCAGTACAGGGCCCTATGGCTACACCTTC,CASSTGPYGYTF
NA,NA,TRBJ1-4,TRBV7-9,TGTGCCAGCAGCGTTAATCGGGAAAAACTGTTTTTT,CASSVNREKLFF
TRBD2,NA,TRBJ2-5,TRBV11-2,TGTGCCAGCAGCGGGGGACTAGCGGGGGTTCAAGAGACCCAGTACTTC,CASSGGLAGVQETQYF
TRBD1,few,TRBJ2-7,TRBV30,TGTGCCTGGAGTTGGGGACAGAGCTACGAGCAGTACTTC,CAWSWGQSYEQYF
TRBD1,NA,TRBJ2-7,TRBV5-4,TGTGCCAGCAGCTTCGACAGGGGGCAAACCTACGAGCAGTACTTC,CASSFDRGQTYEQYF
NA,few,TRBJ1-1,TRBV11-2,TGTGCCAGCAGCGTAGGCGTGGGCTCGGAAGCTTTCTTT,CASSVGVGSEAFF
NA,NA,TRBJ2-3,TRBV3-1/TRBV3-2,TGTGCCAGCAGCCCCCGGACAAAAAGCACAGATACGCAGTATTTT,CASSPRTKSTDTQYF
TRBD2,NA,TRBJ2-1,TRBV29-1,TGCAGCGTTGGTGCTAGCGGCTCCTACAATGAGCAGTTCTTC,CSVGASGSYNEQFF
TRBD1,few,TRBJ1-2,TRBV24-1,TGTGCCACCAGTGAACCTGGGACAGGGGGGAGCTATGGCTACACCTTC,CATSEPGTGGSYGYTF
TRBD1,NA,TRBJ1-1,TRBV7-9,TGTGCCAGCAGCCCTACAGGGGCTACGAACACTGAAGCTTTCTTT,CASSPTGATNTEAFF
NA,NA,TRBJ1-2,TRBV9,TGTGCCAGCAGCGTAGTTCCTAGCTATGGCTACACCTTC,CASSVVPSYGYTF
NA,NA,TRBJ2-3,TRBV7-9,TGTGCCAGCACCATATCGGTAGATACGCAGTATTTT,CASTISVDTQYF
NA,NA,TRBJ1-3,TRBV2,TGTGCCAGCAGTGAAACAGTTAGAGGAAACACCATATATTTT,CASSETVRGNTIYF
NA,NA,TRBJ1-1,TRBV12-3/TRBV12-4,TGTGCCAGCAGTCTAACAGGGACTGAAGCTTTCTTT,CASSLTGTEAFF
NA,NA,TRBJ1-1,TRBV9,TGTGCCAGCAGCGGCGTAGCTTTGAACACTGAAGCTTTCTTT,CASSGVALNTEAFF
TRBD2,NA,TRBJ2-7,TRBV6-5,TGTGCCAGCAGCCAACTAGCGGGGGTTTACGAGCAGTACTTC,CASSQLAGVYEQYF
TRBD2,NA,TRBJ2-1,TRBV7-2,TGTGCCAGCAGCTTAATCCCGGCGGGGGGCTACTCCTACAATGAGCAGTTCTTC,CASSLIPAGGYSYNEQFF
NA,NA,TRBJ2-5,TRBV30,TGTGCCTGGTCGGGGGGCTTTGAAGAGACCCAGTACTTC,CAWSGGFEETQYF
NA,NA,TRBJ1-6,TRBV19,TGTGCCAGTAGACAACAGGGATTTTACAATTCACCCCTCCACTTT,CASRQQGFYNSPLHF
TRBD1,NA,TRBJ1-4,TRBV3-1/TRBV3-2,TGTGCCAGCAGCCCCTGGACAGGCGCTAATGAAAAACTGTTTTTT,CASSPWTGANEKLFF
NA,NA,TRBJ2-7,TRBV29-1,TGCAGCGTTGTAAGGGCAGGGGGGTACGAGCAGTACTTC,CSVVRAGGYEQYF
NA,NA,TRBJ2-5,TRBV18,TGTGCCAGCTCACCACCATCTGCCGGGTACCAAGAGACCCAGTACTTC,CASSPPSAGYQETQYF
TRBD2,NA,TRBJ2-1,TRBV5-1,TGCGCCAGCAGCTGGACGACTAGCCTAGGAAATGAGCAGTTCTTC,CASSWTTSLGNEQFF
NA,NA,TRBJ1-3,TRBV6-5,TGTGCCAGCAGTTACTCAGGGGGCTCTGGAAACACCATATATTTT,CASSYSGGSGNTIYF
TRBD2,NA,TRBJ2-3,TRBV10-2,TGCGCCAGCAGGGGGACTAGCGGGGGGGCTACAGATACGCAGTATTTT,CASRGTSGGATDTQYF
TRBD1,few,TRBJ1-6,TRBV29-1,TGCAGCGCTCGGGACAGCGGAAATTCACCCCTCCACTTT,CSARDSGNSPLHF
TRBD1,NA,TRBJ1-5,TRBV30,TGTGCCTGGAGTACAGGGGGCTTTCAGCCCCAGCATTTT,CAWSTGGFQPQHF
NA,NA,TRBJ1-3,TRBV3-1/TRBV3-2,TGTGCCAGCAGCCAAGATAGGACAGATGGAAACACCATATATTTT,CASSQDRTDGNTIYF
TRBD1,NA,TRBJ2-2,TRBV15,TGTGCCACCAGCGTACAGGGGCCCGACACCGGGGAGCTGTTTTTT,CATSVQGPDTGELFF
NA,NA,TRBJ2-1,TRBV5-1,TGCGCCAGCGGGCTCCTCGGTGAGCAGTTCTTC,CASGLLGEQFF
TRBD2,NA,TRBJ2-2,TRBV7-6,TGTGCCAGCAGCTTAAGCGGGGGTTTCACCGGGGAGCTGTTTTTT,CASSLSGGFTGELFF
NA,NA,TRBJ1-2,TRBV7-9,TGTGCCAGCAGCTCCCTTGGGGGCAAGGCCTATGGCTACACCTTC,CASSSLGGKAYGYTF
NA,NA,TRBJ2-1,TRBV18,TGTGCCAGCTCACCACCGACGCAGGGCCGTGAGCAGTTCTTC,CASSPPTQGREQFF
TRBD2,once,TRBJ2-1,TRBV19,TGTGCCACGCAGCGGGGGCTCTACAATGAGCAGTTCTTC,CATQRGLYNEQFF
TRBD1,NA,TRBJ2-7,TRBV27,TGTGCCAGGCCGGGAGGACAGGGGGTTCCCTACGAGCAGTACTTC,CARPGGQGVPYEQYF
NA,NA,TRBJ1-2,TRBV5-1,TGCGCCAGCAGCTTGGATTCTCCCGCGGAAGGTGGCTACACCTTC,CASSLDSPAEGGYTF
TRBD1,NA,TRBJ1-6,TRBV2,TGTGCCAGCAGTGAAGCAGGACAGGATAATTCACCCCTCCACTTT,CASSEAGQDNSPLHF
TRBD1,NA,TRBJ1-1,TRBV6-5,TGTGCCAGCAGTTACCAGACAGGGGACACTGAAGCTTTCTTT,CASSYQTGDTEAFF
TRBD1,NA,TRBJ2-7,TRBV7-9,TGTGCCAGCAGCTCGTCGGACAGGGGAGTCTCCTACGAGCAGTACTTC,CASSSSDRGVSYEQYF
NA,once,TRBJ2-5,TRBV5-1,TGCGCCAGCAGTCGCCGGGAAGGAGAGACCCAGTACTTC,CASSRREGETQYF
NA,NA,TRBJ1-1,TRBV5-5,TGTGCCAGCAGCTTCGAGATCACTGAAGCTTTCTTT,CASSFEITEAFF
TRBD2,once,TRBJ2-5,TRBV27,TGTGCCAGCAGTTTATCGGGAGGGGAGACCCAGTACTTC,CASSLSGGETQYF
NA,NA,TRBJ2-7,TRBV7-9,TGTGCCAGCAGCTTATCCCTTTACGAGCAGTACTTC,CASSLSLYEQYF
TRBD2,NA,TRBJ2-1,TRBV5-1,TGCGCCAGCAGCCGCGGTTCTAGCGGGGGGACGAATGAGCAGTTCTTC,CASSRGSSGGTNEQFF
TRBD1,NA,TRBJ1-4,TRBV7-6,TGTGCCAGCAGCACAGACAGGGGTGATGAAAAACTGTTTTTT,CASSTDRGDEKLFF
NA,NA,TRBJ1-3,TRBV21-1,TGTGCCAGCAGCAAAGGAACAGGGTTTTATTCTGGAAACACCATATATTTT,CASSKGTGFYSGNTIYF